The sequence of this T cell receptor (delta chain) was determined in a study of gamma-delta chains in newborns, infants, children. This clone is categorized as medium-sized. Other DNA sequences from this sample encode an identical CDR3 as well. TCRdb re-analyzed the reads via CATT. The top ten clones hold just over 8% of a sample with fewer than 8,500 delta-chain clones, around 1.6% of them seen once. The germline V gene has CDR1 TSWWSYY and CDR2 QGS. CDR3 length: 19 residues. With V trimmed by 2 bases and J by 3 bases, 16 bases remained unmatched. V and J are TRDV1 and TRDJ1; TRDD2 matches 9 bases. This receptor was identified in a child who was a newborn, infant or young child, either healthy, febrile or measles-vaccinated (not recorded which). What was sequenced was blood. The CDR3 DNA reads TGTGCTCTTGGGGAATCCTTCCTACAGGATGGGGGAAGGCCCGATAAACTCATCTTT. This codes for CALGESFLQDGGRPDKLIF.